This T cell receptor beta chain derives from a study of cytomegalovirus exposure and HLA in healthy donors. On the study more broadly: A prior study identified just under 120 million unique TCR beta sequences from roughly 180 million T cells. Assignment to the Caucasian-associated ancestry cluster applied to about 80% of the approximately 380 genotyped donors.

PCR was performed using 60 Vbeta and 13 Jbeta primers. Using immunoSEQ multiplex PCR, the repertoire was profiled, and TCRdb retains in-frame clones only, with some absent. The repertoire includes about 150,000 clones, around nine tenths of them detected once, and about 5.5% sits in the top ten. In nominal health when sampled, donors likely had unrecorded immune exposures nonetheless. This CDR3 is 15 amino acids long. Germline V lookup: CDR1 SGHTA, CDR2 FQGNSA. With 6 bases clipped from V and 7 bases from J, the junction kept 6 bases outside the gene matches. The sample holds a few counts of this clone. Antigen specificity is unknown. Points from the study as a whole: Using a false discovery rate of 0.05, a later analysis showed that fewer than 20,000 TCR beta sequences were associated with HLA alleles.

This sequence originates from a woman in her 30s in good health and CMV-seronegative. Sequenced: PBMCs. This rearrangement joins TRBV7-2 to TRBJ2-1; 13 nucleotides align to TRBD2. This CDR3 reads CASSKGLAGQNEQFF. In DNA form, the CDR3 reads TGTGCCAGCAGTAAGGGACTAGCGGGACAGAATGAGCAGTTCTTC.